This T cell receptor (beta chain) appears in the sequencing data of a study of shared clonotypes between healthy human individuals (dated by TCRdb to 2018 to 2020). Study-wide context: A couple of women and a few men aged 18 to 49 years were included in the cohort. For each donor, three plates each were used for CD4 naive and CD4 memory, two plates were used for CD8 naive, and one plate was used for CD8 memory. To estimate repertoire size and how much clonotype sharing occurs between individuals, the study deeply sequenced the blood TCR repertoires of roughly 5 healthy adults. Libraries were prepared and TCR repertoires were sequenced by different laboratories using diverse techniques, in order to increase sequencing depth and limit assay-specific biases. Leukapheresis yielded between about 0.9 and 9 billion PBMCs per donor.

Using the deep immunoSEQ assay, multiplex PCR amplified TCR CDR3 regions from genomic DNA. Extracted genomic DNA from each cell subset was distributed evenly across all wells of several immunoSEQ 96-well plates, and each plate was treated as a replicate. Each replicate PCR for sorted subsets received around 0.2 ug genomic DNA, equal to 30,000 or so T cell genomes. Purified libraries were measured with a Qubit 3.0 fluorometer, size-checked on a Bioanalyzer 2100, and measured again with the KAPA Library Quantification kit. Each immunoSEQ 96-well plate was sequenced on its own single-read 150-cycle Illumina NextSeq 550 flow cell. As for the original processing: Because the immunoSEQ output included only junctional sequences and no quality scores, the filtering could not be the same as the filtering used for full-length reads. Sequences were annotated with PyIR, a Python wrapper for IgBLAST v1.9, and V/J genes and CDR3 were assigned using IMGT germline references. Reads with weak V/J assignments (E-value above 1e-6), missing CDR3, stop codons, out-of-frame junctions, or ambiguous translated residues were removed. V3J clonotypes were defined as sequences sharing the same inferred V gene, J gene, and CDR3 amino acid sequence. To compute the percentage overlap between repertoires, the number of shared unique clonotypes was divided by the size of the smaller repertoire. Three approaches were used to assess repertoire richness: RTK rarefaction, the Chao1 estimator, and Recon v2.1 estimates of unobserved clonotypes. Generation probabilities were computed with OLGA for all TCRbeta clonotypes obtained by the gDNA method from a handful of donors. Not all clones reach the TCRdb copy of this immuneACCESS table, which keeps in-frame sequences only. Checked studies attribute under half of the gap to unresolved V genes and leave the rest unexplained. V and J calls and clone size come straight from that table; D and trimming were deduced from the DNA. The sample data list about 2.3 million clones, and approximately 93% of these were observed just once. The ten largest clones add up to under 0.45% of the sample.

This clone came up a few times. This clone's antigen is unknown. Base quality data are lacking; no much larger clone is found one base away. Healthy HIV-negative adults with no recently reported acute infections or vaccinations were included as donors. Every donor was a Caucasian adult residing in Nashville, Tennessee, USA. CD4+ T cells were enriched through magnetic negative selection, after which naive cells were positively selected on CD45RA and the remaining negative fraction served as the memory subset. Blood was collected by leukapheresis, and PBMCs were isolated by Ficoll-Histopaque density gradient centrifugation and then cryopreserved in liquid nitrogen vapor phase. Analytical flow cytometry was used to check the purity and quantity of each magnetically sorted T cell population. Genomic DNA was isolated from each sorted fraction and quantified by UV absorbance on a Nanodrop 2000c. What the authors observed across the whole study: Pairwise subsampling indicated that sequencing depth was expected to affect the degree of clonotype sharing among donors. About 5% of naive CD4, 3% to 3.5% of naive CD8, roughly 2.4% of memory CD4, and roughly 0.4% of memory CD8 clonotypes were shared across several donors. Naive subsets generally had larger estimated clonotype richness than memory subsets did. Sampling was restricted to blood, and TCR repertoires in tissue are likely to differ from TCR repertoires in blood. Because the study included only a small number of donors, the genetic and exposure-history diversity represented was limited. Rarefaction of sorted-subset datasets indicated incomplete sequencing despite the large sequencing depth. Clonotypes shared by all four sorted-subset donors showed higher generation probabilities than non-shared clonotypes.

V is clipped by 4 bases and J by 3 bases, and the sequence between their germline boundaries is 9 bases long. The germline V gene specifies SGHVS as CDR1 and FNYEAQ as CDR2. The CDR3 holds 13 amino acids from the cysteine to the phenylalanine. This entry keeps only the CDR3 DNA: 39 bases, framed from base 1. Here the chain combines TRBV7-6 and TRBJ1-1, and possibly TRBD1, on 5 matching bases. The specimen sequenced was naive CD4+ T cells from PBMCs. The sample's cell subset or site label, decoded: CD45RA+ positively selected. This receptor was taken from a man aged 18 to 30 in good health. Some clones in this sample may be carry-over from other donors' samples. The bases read TGTGCCAGCAGCTGGGACGGGGACACTGAAGCTTTCTTT. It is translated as CASSWDGDTEAFF.